The 2 T cell receptor beta chains below all came from one sample that was sequenced in a study of OX40 agonist ivuxolimab in advanced cancers. TCRdb keeps only in-frame clones here, not all; method: immunoSEQ multiplex PCR. The repertoire includes about 58,000 clones, over 65% of them detected once, and over 1.3% sits in the top ten. The material was CD4+ or CD8+ T cells sorted from blood, obtained in a trial of the OX40 agonist ivuxolimab. The receptors stem from an adult with an advanced solid tumor such as melanoma, head and neck, liver or kidney cancer.

This chain links TRBV7-2 with TRBJ2-7; no firm D call. V was shortened by 2 bases and J by 3 bases, with 8 bases between the two germline ends. The CDR3 length is 13 residues. The germline V gene encodes CDR1 SGHTA and CDR2 FQGNSA. CDR3 nucleotide sequence: TGTGCCAGCAGCTTACAGGCTTTCTACGAGCAGTACTTC. Translation gives CASSLQAFYEQYF.

This clone was recorded a few times. This chain uses TRBV6-1 with TRBJ1-5, with a weak D call TRBD1 (5 bases). The germline V gene has CDR1 MNHNS and CDR2 SASEGT. This CDR3 has 15 amino acids. V dropped 5 bases and J dropped 3 bases, with 14 bases sitting between them. CDR3 in amino acids: CASSRGVGDNQPQHF. The CDR3 DNA is TGTGCCAGCAGTAGGGGCGTGGGTGACAATCAGCCCCAGCATTTT.